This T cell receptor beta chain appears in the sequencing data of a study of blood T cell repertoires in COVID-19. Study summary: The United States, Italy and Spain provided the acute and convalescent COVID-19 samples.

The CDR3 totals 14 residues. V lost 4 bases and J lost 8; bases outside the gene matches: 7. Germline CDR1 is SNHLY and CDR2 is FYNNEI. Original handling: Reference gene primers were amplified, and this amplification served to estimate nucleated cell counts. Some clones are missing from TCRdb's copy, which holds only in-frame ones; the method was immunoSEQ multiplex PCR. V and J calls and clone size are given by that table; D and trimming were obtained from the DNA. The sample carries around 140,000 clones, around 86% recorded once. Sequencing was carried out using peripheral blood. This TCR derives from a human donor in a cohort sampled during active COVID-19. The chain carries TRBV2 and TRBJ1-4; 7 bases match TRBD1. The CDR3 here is CASSGRDRAEKLFF. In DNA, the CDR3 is TGTGCCAGCAGTGGTCGGGACAGAGCAGAAAAACTGTTTTTT.